Each of the 21 T cell receptor beta chains below was sequenced from the same sample in a study of T cell repertoires in cytomegalovirus infection. TCRdb ran MiXCR on the reads and lists one entry per CDR3 protein. The table records over 300,000 distinct CDR3 sequences, around 9.5% of them present only once. Sequences were obtained from PBMCs. Receptors were obtained from a human donor in good health (CMV status not recorded). Some clones in this sample may be carry-over from other donors' samples.

The CDR3 sequence: CATSTRLLGRTEAFF. The CDR3 DNA sequence: TGTGCCACCAGCACCCGTCTCTTAGGGCGCACTGAAGCTTTCTTT. The J gene is TRBJ1-1, the V gene TRBV15; D unresolved. Trimming cost V 4 bases and J 4 bases, with 16 bases left between them. The CDR3 consists of 15 residues. Per germline, CDR1 LNHNV and CDR2 YYDKDF (reference sequence).

This clonotype was detected only a few times. This chain uses TRBV6-6 with TRBJ2-2; 9 nucleotides line up with TRBD2. CDR1 and CDR2 (germline): MNHNY, SVGAGI (reference sequence). The CDR3 has 14 residues. J gave up 4 bases and V 10 bases, and 7 bases lay outside the gene matches. CDR3 protein: CAIIAGVGTGELFF. The CDR3 nucleotides read TGTGCCATAATAGCGGGGGTAGGCACCGGGGAGCTGTTTTTT.

V gene TRBV20-1 combines with J gene TRBJ2-1; 9 bases fit TRBD1. This CDR3 spans 13 amino acids. With 6 bases clipped from V and 7 bases from J, the junction kept 7 bases outside the gene matches. The germline gives CDR1 DFQATT, CDR2 SNEGSKA (reference sequence). This CDR3 is CSARQGVGNEQFF. CDR3 bases: TGCAGTGCCCGACAGGGGGTTGGAAATGAGCAGTTCTTC.

This clonotype was counted between two and nine times. This chain connects TRBV19 to TRBJ2-5; 9 positions match TRBD2. This CDR3 comprises 14 residues. V was clipped by 5 bases and J by 4 bases; unmatched bases: 5. The germline CDR1 and CDR2 sequences are LNHDA and SQIVND (reference sequence). CDR3 in DNA: TGTGCCAGTAGTGGGCGGGGGGGGGTAGAGACCCAGTACTTC. It encodes CASSGRGGVETQYF.

The chain couples TRBV3-1 to TRBJ2-2; D remains ambiguous. The CDR3 spans 15 residues. V lost 1 base and J 2 bases, leaving 8 bases between the germline ends. CDR1 and CDR2 from the germline V gene are LGHDT and YNNKEL (reference sequence). The CDR3 bases are TGTGCCAGCAGCCAAGCGGGCCCTAACACCGGGGAGCTGTTTTTT. Its protein is CASSQAGPNTGELFF.

This clonotype has at least ten counts. The V and J genes are TRBV7-2 and TRBJ1-6; D gene uncertain. Germline V gene data show CDR1 as SGHTA and CDR2 as FQGNSA. This CDR3 contains 15 residues. The V and J ends lost 3 bases and 7 bases respectively, with 13 bases between them. The CDR3 DNA reads as TGTGCCAGCAGCTTGGGATCGGCGGTAAATTCACCCCTCCACTTT. This gives the protein CASSLGSAVNSPLHF.

This clonotype has ten or more counts. The V gene is TRBV7-9, the J gene TRBJ1-2; TRBD1 might be the D (6 bases). V was shortened by 2 bases and J by 6 bases, with 10 bases between the two germline ends. The CDR3 runs to 13 residues. CDR1 is SEHNR, CDR2 FQNEAQ, per germline (reference sequence). CDR3 DNA sequence: TGTGCCAGCAGCTTAATGGGGGCGGATGGCTACACCTTC. The encoded protein is CASSLMGADGYTF.

This clonotype has just a few counts. The J gene is TRBJ1-1, the V gene TRBV28, with D maybe TRBD1 (5 bases). The V gene's germline CDR1 is MDHEN and CDR2 SYDVKM. V lost 0 bases, J lost 5 bases, and 19 bases lay in between. There are 17 residues in the CDR3. CDR3 in DNA: TGTGCCAGCAGTTTATGGGACATGATACGGCAGAATACTGAAGCTTTCTTT. Translating gives CASSLWDMIRQNTEAFF.

This clonotype was seen only a few times. This sequence joins TRBV12-3 or TRBV12-4 and TRBJ2-6; maybe TRBD1 (6 bases). Trimming left V 7 bases short and J 7 bases short, with 14 bases between. This CDR3 has 14 residues. The CDR3 loop is CASIRQGRANVLTF. The CDR3 DNA is TGTGCCAGCATACGGCAGGGGAGAGCCAACGTCCTGACTTTC.

The table lists this clonotype with many counts. The J gene is TRBJ2-1, the V gene TRBV7-2, with 7 bases lining up with TRBD2. The length of the CDR3 is 15 residues. Germline CDR1 SGHTA, CDR2 FQGNSA. Trimming cost V 5 bases and J 6 bases; bases outside gene matches: 10. CDR3 bases: TGTGCCAGCAGCCCAGCTAGCGGTGGGAGCAATGAGCAGTTCTTC. This encodes CASSPASGGSNEQFF.

This clonotype turned up a few times. The chain employs TRBV2 and TRBJ1-2; D may be TRBD1 (6 bases). The ends were cut back, 0 bases at V and 2 bases at J, with 7 bases in the middle. Germline lookup yields CDR1 SNHLY and CDR2 FYNNEI. CDR3 length: 14 amino acids. CDR3 sequence reads: CASSEATGNYGYTF. CDR3 nucleotides: TGTGCCAGCAGTGAAGCGACAGGCAACTATGGCTACACCTTC.

This clonotype has a handful of counts. V gene TRBV27 combines with J gene TRBJ2-4, with D perhaps being TRBD1 or TRBD2 (5 bases each). Germline assignment: CDR1 MNHEY and CDR2 SMNVEV (reference sequence). The V gene lost 5 bases and the J gene lost 3 bases, with 14 bases spanning the gap. This CDR3 is built from 15 residues. CDR3 sequence reads: CASSPSRGLKNIQYF. The CDR3 bases are TGTGCCAGCAGTCCCTCCCGGGGCCTCAAAAACATTCAGTACTTC.

This clonotype was seen many times. The chain combines TRBV7-6 with TRBJ2-5, with 10 bases lining up with TRBD1. The CDR3 runs to 14 residues. CDR1 is SGHVS, CDR2 FNYEAQ, per germline. Losses at the gene ends were 5 bases for V and 4 bases for J; bases not matched to a gene: 4. DNA of the CDR3: TGTGCCAGCAGCCGACAGGGGGCTCGAGAGACCCAGTACTTC. Translating gives CASSRQGARETQYF.

Many counts were recorded for this clonotype. The rearrangement uses TRBV11-3 and TRBJ2-1; 9 bases agree with TRBD1. This CDR3 is built from 18 residues. The trim removed 1 base at V and 7 bases at J, leaving 14 bases unmatched. Germline assignment: CDR1 SGHNT and CDR2 YENEEA. The CDR3 region has the DNA TGTGCCAGCAGCTTAGTGGCCCCTACAGGGGGCGCATCAAATGAGCAGTTCTTC. It yields the protein CASSLVAPTGGASNEQFF. Drawing the rest from reference TRBV11-3 and TRBJ2-1, the complete variable domain is EAGVVQSPRYKIIEKKQPVAFWCNPISGHNTLYWYLQNLGQGPELLIRYENEEAVDDSQLPKDRFSAERLKGVDSTLKIQPAELGDSAVYLCASSLVAPTGGASNEQFFGPGTRLTVL.

There are a few counts of this clonotype. The chain uses TRBV2 and TRBJ2-1; 15 positions match TRBD2. CDR3 length: 15 residues. Germline CDR1 SNHLY, CDR2 FYNNEI. Trimming removed 10 bases from V and 8 bases from J; junction bases left unmatched: 9. The CDR3 here is CAKGSGLAGGYEQFF. CDR3 nucleotide sequence: TGTGCCAAGGGATCGGGACTAGCGGGGGGCTATGAGCAGTTCTTC.

This chain connects TRBV6-6 to TRBJ2-7; no definite D call. CDR3 length: 11 residues. Germline V gene sequence: CDR1 MNHNY, CDR2 SVGAGI (reference sequence). The V end was cut by 6 bases, the J end by 3 bases, with 6 bases between. The CDR3 region is CASRALYEQYF. The CDR3 DNA reads as TGTGCCAGCAGGGCCCTCTACGAGCAGTACTTC.

This rearrangement joins TRBV20-1 to TRBJ2-6; D gene ambiguous. CDR1 and CDR2 from the germline V gene are DFQATT and SNEGSKA (reference sequence). V lost 2 bases, J lost 1 base, and 9 bases lay in between. This CDR3 has 15 amino acids. CDR3 residues: CSARTGHSGANVLTF. CDR3 nucleotide sequence: TGCAGTGCTAGAACCGGGCATTCTGGGGCCAACGTCCTGACTTTC.

This clonotype was observed many times. As DNA, the CDR3 is TGTGCCAGCAGCTTTAATATAGCGGGATCGGGTGAGCAGTTCTTC. Protein product: CASSFNIAGSGEQFF. The J gene is TRBJ2-1, the V gene TRBV7-3; TRBD2 matches 8 bases. The V segment lost 3 bases and the J segment 9 bases; nucleotides outside the gene matches: 10. The CDR3 length is 15 residues. CDR1 is SGHTA, CDR2 FQGTGA, per germline.

This clonotype was found a few times. V gene TRBV29-1 combines with J gene TRBJ2-1; D might be TRBD2 (5 bases). V dropped 8 bases and J dropped 6 bases, with 11 bases sitting between them. This CDR3 is built from 11 residues. Germline V lookup: CDR1 SQVTM, CDR2 ANQGSEA. CDR3 DNA: TGCAGCTCTCAAGGACTCAATGAGCAGTTCTTC. Amino acid sequence: CSSQGLNEQFF.

This clonotype has a handful of counts. This rearrangement joins TRBV6-5 to TRBJ2-2; D not resolved. Looked up from germline, CDR1 is MNHEY and CDR2 is SVGAGI. CDR3 length: 12 residues. V dropped 6 bases and J dropped 4 bases, with 6 bases sitting between them. The CDR3 is CASSHRTGELFF. CDR3 DNA: TGTGCCAGCAGCCACCGCACCGGGGAGCTGTTTTTT.

This clonotype was detected only a few times. This sequence joins TRBV27 and TRBJ2-3, with 7 positions matching TRBD1. The CDR3 has 17 amino acids. Per germline, CDR1 MNHEY and CDR2 SMNVEV (reference sequence). With V trimmed by 2 bases and J by 0 bases, 8 bases remained unmatched. The chain's CDR3 is CASSLTRQGPSTDTQYF. The CDR3 coding sequence is TGTGCCAGCAGTTTAACTCGACAGGGCCCTAGCACAGATACGCAGTATTTT.